The T cell receptor (beta chain) under discussion was sequenced for a study of cytomegalovirus exposure and HLA in healthy donors. Notes on the study in general: The productive fraction for most TCR beta V segments was about 90% or about 30% in an earlier analysis.

PCR employed 60 Vbeta and 13 Jbeta primers. Assay used: immunoSEQ multiplex PCR; TCRdb lists only in-frame clones, some missing. The sample yields 85,000 to 130,000 clones, roughly 80% seen once. CDR1 and CDR2 (germline): SGHNT, YYREEE (reference sequence). The CDR3 is 15 residues long. V lost 4 bases to trimming and J lost 3 bases; unmatched junction nucleotides: 6. As for this clone: The antigen remains unidentified.

This chain connects TRBV5-4 to TRBJ2-5; 10 nucleotides align to TRBD1. Sequenced: PBMCs. This sequence originates from a male donor in good health and CMV-seropositive. The CDR3 region has the DNA TGTGCCAGCAGCGGGAGACAGGGGGCAGAAGAGACCCAGTACTTC. It codes for CASSGRQGAEETQYF. The variable domain in full, completed from reference TRBV5-4 and TRBJ2-5, reads ETGVTQSPTHLIKTRGQQVTLRCSSQSGHNTVSWYQQALGQGPQFIFQYYREEENGRGNFPPRFSGLQFPNYSSELNVNALELDDSALYLCASSGRQGAEETQYFGPGTRLLVL.